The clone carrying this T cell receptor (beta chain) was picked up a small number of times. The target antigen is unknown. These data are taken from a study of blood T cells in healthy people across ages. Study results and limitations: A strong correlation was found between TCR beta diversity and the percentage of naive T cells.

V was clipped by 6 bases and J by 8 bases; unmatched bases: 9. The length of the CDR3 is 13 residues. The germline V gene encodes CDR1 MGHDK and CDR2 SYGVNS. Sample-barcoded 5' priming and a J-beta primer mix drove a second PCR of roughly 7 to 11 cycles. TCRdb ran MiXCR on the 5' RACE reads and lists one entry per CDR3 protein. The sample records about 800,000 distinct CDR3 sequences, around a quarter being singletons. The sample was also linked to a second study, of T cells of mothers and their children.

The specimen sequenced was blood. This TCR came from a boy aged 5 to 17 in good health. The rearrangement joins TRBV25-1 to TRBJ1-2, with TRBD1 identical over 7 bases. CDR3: CASSAQGLVGYTF. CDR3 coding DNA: TGTGCCAGCAGCGCACAGGGGCTGGTAGGCTACACCTTC.